This entry is about one T cell receptor beta chain. This clonotype has at least ten counts. Its antigen target is currently unknown. Per-nucleotide qualities are absent, and no much larger clonotype sits a single base away. Based on the germline V gene, the CDR1 and CDR2 sequences are SQVTM and ANQGSEA. The CDR3 has 15 amino acids, counting the end cysteine and phenylalanine. Kept here is only the CDR3 DNA, which spans 45 bases and is read in frame from base 1. V is pared back by 6 bases and J by 0 bases, with 17 bases lying between the germline termini. Library creation used RACE. Sequenced using a NextSeq 500. Library preparation attached unique molecular identifiers to individual cDNA molecules for quantitative, reproducible TCR counting. Both TCR alpha and TCR beta chains were sequenced from each blood RNA sample. As for how the authors treated the data: The median number of TCRs per sample was roughly 100,000, ranging from roughly 23,224 to 700,000. The Decombinator software suite was used to annotate V, J and CDR3 in the TCR reads. For the PS versus PT1 abundance plots, all samples were subsampled to the same number of TCRs (28,000). Expanded TCRs were defined as absent before sensitization and observed at least eight times at the 2-week time point. Clones were called with MiXCR by TCRdb after fastp trimmed the public reads at Q25, and only in-frame beta chains were retained. Entries that share a CDR3 protein sequence are merged under the most common genes and DNA. The V and J calls follow TCRdb's processing rather than the paper's. The sample has 250,000 or so distinct CDR3 sequences on record, roughly 8% of them singletons. The top ten clonotypes cover roughly 1.2% of the sample.

The record originates from a study of human T cells and chemical hapten exposure (dated by TCRdb to about 2021). Notes on the research overall: For sensitization, 2% DPC in acetone was applied to an approximately 2 cm by approximately 2 cm area of upper inner arm skin. Blood was sampled from patients pre-sensitization (week 0) and at 2, 6 and about 24 weeks after DPC sensitization. Libraries were combined into a pool for sequencing, and differences in TCR yield between samples came mainly from small differences in library volumes within the pool. Throughout the study period of around 25 weeks, patients also received therapeutic DPC doses to the scalp every week. The study tracked peripheral blood TCR repertoire changes in vivo during primary and secondary sensitization to the hapten diphenylcyclopropenone (DPC) in alopecia patients. Under 30 alopecia patients gave blood for TCR sequencing at one to four time points (pre-sensitization, 2, 6 and 24 weeks). Patch testing was done on the upper back using Finn chambers containing 0.01% DPC, and results were scored after 6 days according to International Contact Dermatitis Research Group standards. The patient cohort, mostly female, included alopecia areata with under or over 50% scalp involvement, alopecia totalis and alopecia universalis.

The full study reports these points: All patients had alopecia, a presumed autoimmune disease, so their immune response might differ from that of healthy individuals. After repeated subsampling, the strength of the expansion versus patch-test correlation and the threshold at which it became significant changed. DPC sensitization did not change the number of TCRs with a frequency above 1 in 1000, and there was no evidence of changes in global repertoire structure. Patch test score correlated positively with the number of PT1 expanded TCRs, reaching significance at thresholds 8, 16 and 32 but not at 4. Compared with pre-sensitization or healthy control sets, expanded TCRs formed significantly more large CDR3 similarity clusters, which is consistent with antigen-driven responses.

The time point label, as the study defines it: pre-sensitization, week 0. The treatment or condition tag for this specimen amounts to: therapeutic diphenylcyclopropenone sensitization with weekly scalp DPC. At every patch-test visit, the blood draw took place before the patch test was put on. To be eligible, patients had to be aged 18 to 70, diagnosed with alopecia and judged suitable for DPC therapy, while pregnant patients were excluded. Total RNA was extracted from unfractionated whole blood that had been collected in Tempus Blood RNA tubes. Sequences were derived from whole blood, sampled in connection with sensitization to the hapten diphenylcyclopropenone (DPC). The sequence is built from TRBV29-1 and TRBJ1-1, with the D gene uncertain. The TCR sequence derives from a man between 18 and 35 years old with alopecia areata. Some clones in this sample may be carry-over from other donors' samples. The CDR3: CSVLQMDGLNTEAFF. The nucleotides are TGCAGCGTCCTACAAATGGACGGACTGAACACTGAAGCTTTCTTT.